This TCR beta chain was recorded in a study of beta chain features in type 1 diabetes. The CDR3 loop spans 14 amino acids. Trimming took off 3 bases at V and 4 bases at J, with 12 bases between the two ends. CDR1 is KGHSH, CDR2 LQKENI, per germline. Based on CD45RO/CCR7/CD25/CD127/CD95/CD27, CD4+ regulatory, stem cell-like memory, naive and central memory cells were sorted. This clone was recorded a few times. Its antigen remains unknown. The study reverse transcribed the entire isolated RNA, so it sequenced expressed TCRB transcripts. Data came from immunoSEQ multiplex PCR; TCRdb stores just in-frame clones and leaves some out. The sample holds 300,000 to 400,000 clones, 13% seen once. Study-wide findings and caveats: TCRB CDR3s were moderately but significantly shorter in Type 1 diabetes patients in all four CD4+ subsets.

Sequencing was done on a sample of naive CD4+ T cells from blood. The TCR comes from a woman between 18 and 29 years old with type 1 diabetes. The chain links TRBV18 to TRBJ1-2, with D possibly being TRBD1 (5 bases). CDR3 in amino acids: CASSPGGNGYGYTF. As DNA, the CDR3 is TGTGCCAGCTCACCGGGGGGGAATGGCTATGGCTACACCTTC.